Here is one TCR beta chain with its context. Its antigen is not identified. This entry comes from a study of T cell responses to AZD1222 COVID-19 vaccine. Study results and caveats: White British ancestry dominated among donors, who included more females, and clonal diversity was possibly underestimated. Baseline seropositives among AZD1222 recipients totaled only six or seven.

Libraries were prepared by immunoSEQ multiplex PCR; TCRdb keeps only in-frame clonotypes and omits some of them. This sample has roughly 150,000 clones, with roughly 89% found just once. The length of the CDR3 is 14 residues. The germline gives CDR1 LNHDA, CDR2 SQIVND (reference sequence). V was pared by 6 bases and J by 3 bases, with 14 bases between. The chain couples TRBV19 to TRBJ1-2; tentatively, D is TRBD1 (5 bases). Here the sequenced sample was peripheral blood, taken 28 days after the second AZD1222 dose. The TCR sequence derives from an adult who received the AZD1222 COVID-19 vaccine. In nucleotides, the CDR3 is TGTGCCAGTAGAGAGGACACCGCGGACTATGGCTACACCTTC. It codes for CASREDTADYGYTF.